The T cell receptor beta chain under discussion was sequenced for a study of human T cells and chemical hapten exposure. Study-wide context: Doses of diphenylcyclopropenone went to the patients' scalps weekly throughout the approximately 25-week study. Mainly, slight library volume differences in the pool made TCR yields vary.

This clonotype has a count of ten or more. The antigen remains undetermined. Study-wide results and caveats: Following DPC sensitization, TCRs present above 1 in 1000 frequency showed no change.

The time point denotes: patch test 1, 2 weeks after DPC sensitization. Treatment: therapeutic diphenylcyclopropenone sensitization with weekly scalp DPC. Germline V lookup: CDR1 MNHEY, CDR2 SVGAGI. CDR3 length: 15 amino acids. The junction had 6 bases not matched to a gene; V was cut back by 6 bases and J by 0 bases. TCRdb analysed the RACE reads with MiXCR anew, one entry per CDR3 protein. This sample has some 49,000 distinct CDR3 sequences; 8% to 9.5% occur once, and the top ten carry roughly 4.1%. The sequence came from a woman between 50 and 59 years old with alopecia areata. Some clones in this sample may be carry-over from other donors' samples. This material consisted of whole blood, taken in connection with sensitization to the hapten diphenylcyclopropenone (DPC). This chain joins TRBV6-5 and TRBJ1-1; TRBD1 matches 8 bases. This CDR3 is CASRGTGGLNTEAFF. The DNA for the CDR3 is TGTGCCAGCAGGGGGACAGGTGGACTGAACACTGAAGCTTTCTTT.